Presented here are 29 T cell receptor beta chains from one specimen sequenced in a study of blood T cell repertoires in COVID-19. Profiled with immunoSEQ multiplex PCR; TCRdb holds only in-frame clones, not every one. The sample lists more than 300,000 clones, 90% to 95% occurring once. Sequenced input: PBMCs or T cells enriched from blood (not recorded which). The receptors derive from a woman in her twenties or thirties who had been exposed to COVID-19.

The CDR3 spells CASSLGQGAVDYTGELFF. The CDR3 DNA follows: TGCGCCAGCAGCTTGGGGCAGGGGGCGGTTGATTACACCGGGGAGCTGTTTTTT. The J gene is TRBJ2-2, the V gene TRBV5-1; TRBD1 matches 8 bases. The germline V gene encodes CDR1 SGHRS and CDR2 YFSETQ. CDR3 length: 18 amino acids. J lost 3 bases, V lost 0 bases, and 10 bases had no gene match.

The chain uses TRBV18 and TRBJ1-2; weak D call: TRBD1 (5 bases). In germline, CDR1 is KGHSH, CDR2 LQKENI. V lost 3 bases, J lost 7 bases, and 15 bases lay in between. CDR3 length: 14 residues. CDR3 DNA sequence: TGTGCCAGCTCACCCTATCAATCGGGGGGTGGCTACACCTTC. Amino acid sequence: CASSPYQSGGGYTF.

The rearrangement uses TRBV2 and TRBJ1-1, with D uncertain. The V gene lost 10 bases and the J gene lost 6 bases, with 15 bases spanning the gap. This CDR3 region has 12 residues. Looked up from germline, CDR1 is SNHLY and CDR2 is FYNNEI. DNA of the CDR3: TGTGCCACCCCCGGGAGGGAATCTGAAGCTTTCTTT. It specifies CATPGRESEAFF.

The rearrangement links TRBV27 to TRBJ1-1; D might be TRBD1 (5 bases). The ends were cut back, 3 bases at V and 1 base at J, with 12 bases in the middle. This CDR3 comprises 15 residues. CDR1 and CDR2 from the germline V gene are MNHEY and SMNVEV (reference sequence). The CDR3 region is CASSFRDGGNTEAFF. For the CDR3, the DNA is TGTGCCAGCAGTTTTCGGGACGGGGGGAACACTGAAGCTTTCTTT.

The V gene is TRBV5-4, the J gene TRBJ2-1; D may be TRBD1 (5 bases). V was trimmed by 4 bases and J by 1 base, leaving 15 bases between them. This CDR3 has 16 amino acids. Germline V gene lookup returns CDR1 SGHNT and CDR2 YYREEE (reference sequence). This CDR3 is CASSRIQGRSYNEQFF. The CDR3 DNA reads as TGTGCCAGCAGCCGAATCCAGGGCAGGTCCTACAATGAGCAGTTCTTC.

The chain is built from TRBV15 and TRBJ1-4, with D unclear. This CDR3 has 17 amino acids. V lost 2 bases and J 8 bases, leaving 21 bases between the germline ends. The V gene's germline CDR1 is LNHNV and CDR2 YYDKDF (reference sequence). This CDR3 reads CATSRFSPGSPGEKLFF. CDR3 in DNA: TGTGCCACCAGCAGATTTAGTCCGGGCTCGCCGGGGGAAAAACTGTTTTTT.

V usage is TRBV21-1 and J usage is TRBJ1-1; the tabulated D call, TRBD1, remains unverified against the DNA. TRBV21-1 is annotated as a pseudogene. The CDR3 has 18 residues. This chain's CDR3 is CASTPKTGGPSCHTEAFF. CDR3 bases: TGTGCCAGCACTCCGAAAACAGGGGGCCCTTCATGCCACACTGAAGCTTTCTTT.

The chain links TRBV4-1 to TRBJ1-3; 7 bases are a match to TRBD1. Germline lookup yields CDR1 MGHRA and CDR2 YSYEKL. The CDR3 runs 15 residues. Trimming removed 1 base from V and 6 bases from J; junction bases left unmatched: 6. The CDR3 spells CASSQGQGLINTIYF. Written as DNA, the CDR3 is TGCGCCAGCAGCCAAGGACAGGGCCTTATAAACACCATATATTTT.

The V call is TRBV19, the J call TRBJ1-2; perhaps TRBD1 as D (6 bases). Deletions cut 6 bases from V and 0 bases from J, with 11 bases between. Germline V gene lookup returns CDR1 LNHDA and CDR2 SQIVND (reference sequence). This CDR3 comprises 14 residues. The CDR3 reads CASSHGQSNYGYTF. The CDR3 nucleotides are TGTGCCAGTAGCCACGGACAGTCTAACTATGGCTACACCTTC.

The chain joins TRBV28 to TRBJ1-1, with 8 positions matching TRBD1. The germline V gene encodes CDR1 MDHEN and CDR2 SYDVKM. The trim removed 5 bases at V and 8 bases at J, leaving 4 bases unmatched. The CDR3 loop spans 12 amino acids. The CDR3 sequence is CASSLRDREAFF. The CDR3, as DNA: TGTGCCAGCAGTCTCAGGGACAGGGAAGCTTTCTTT.

The chain combines TRBV9 with TRBJ1-1; D perhaps matches TRBD1 (5 bases). The V gene lost 2 bases and the J gene lost 2 bases, with 16 bases spanning the gap. There are 16 residues in the CDR3. From germline, CDR1 is SGDLS and CDR2 YYNGEE. The CDR3 DNA sequence: TGTGCCAGCAGCGTGAGCTCTAGACAGATCAACACTGAAGCTTTCTTT. It translates to CASSVSSRQINTEAFF.

The J gene is TRBJ1-2, the V gene TRBV5-1, with 8 bases matching TRBD1. The J segment lost 6 bases and the V segment lost 4 bases, leaving 8 bases of the junction unmatched. Per the germline V gene, CDR1 is SGHRS and CDR2 is YFSETQ. The CDR3 spans 14 residues. CDR3 protein: CASSRGPTGDGYTF. The CDR3 DNA reads as TGCGCCAGCAGCCGTGGCCCGACAGGGGATGGCTACACCTTC.

This clone was seen a few times. The chain carries TRBV10-3 and TRBJ1-3, with 7 bases identical to TRBD1. CDR1 is ENHRY, CDR2 SYGVKD, per germline. With V trimmed by 4 bases and J by 4 bases, 10 bases remained unmatched. The length of the CDR3 is 16 residues. The CDR3: CAISGNTGARGNTIYF. DNA for the CDR3: TGTGCCATCAGTGGGAATACAGGGGCGAGGGGAAACACCATATATTTT.

V is TRBV19 and J is TRBJ1-5, with a tentative D call TRBD1 (6 bases). V lost 5 bases, J lost 0 bases, and 23 bases lay in between. The CDR3 length is 19 residues. Germline CDR1 reads LNHDA; CDR2 reads SQIVND (reference sequence). The CDR3 here is CASSPSPSWTAYSNQPQHF. CDR3 bases: TGTGCCAGTAGTCCCTCCCCATCCTGGACAGCTTATAGCAATCAGCCCCAGCATTTT.

This rearrangement joins TRBV11-2 to TRBJ1-6; D is undetermined. V lost 2 bases and J lost 5, with 10 bases in between. The CDR3 is made up of 15 amino acids. The germline CDR1 and CDR2 sequences are SGHAT and FQNNGV. CDR3 in DNA: TGTGCCAGCAGCTTACAGACATATAATAATTCACCCCTCCACTTT. Translated: CASSLQTYNNSPLHF. Filled out from reference TRBV11-2 and TRBJ1-6, the complete variable domain reads EAGVAQSPRYKIIEKRQSVAFWCNPISGHATLYWYQQILGQGPKLLIQFQNNGVVDDSQLPKDRFSAERLKGVDSTLKIQPAKLEDSAVYLCASSLQTYNNSPLHFGNGTRLTVT.

The chain combines TRBV30 with TRBJ1-5; TRBD1 is a possible D gene (6 bases). Trimming took off 2 bases at V and 4 bases at J, with 9 bases between the two ends. The germline gives CDR1 GTSNPN, CDR2 SVGIG (reference sequence). The CDR3 sequence is 13 residues long. The CDR3 here is CAWSHRANQPQHF. CDR3 nucleotides: TGTGCCTGGAGTCACAGGGCTAATCAGCCCCAGCATTTT.

The chain's CDR3 is CASSPHREQFF. CDR3 bases: TGTGCCAGCAGTCCCCACAGGGAGCAGTTCTTC. The chain recombines TRBV25-1 with TRBJ2-1; D is possibly TRBD1 (5 bases). Trimming took 5 bases from V and 10 from J, leaving 9 bases between them. The CDR3 sequence is 11 residues long. Germline-derived CDR1 and CDR2 are MGHDK and SYGVNS.

This clone was recorded only once. The V gene is TRBV6-5, the J gene TRBJ1-2, with a weak D call TRBD1 (6 bases). V was pared by 3 bases and J by 8 bases, with 10 bases between. In germline, CDR1 is MNHEY, CDR2 SVGAGI. The CDR3 is made up of 12 amino acids. CDR3 loop: CASSYGGGGYTF. DNA of the CDR3: TGTGCCAGCAGTTATGGGGGCGGGGGCTACACCTTC.

The chain is built from TRBV6-5 and TRBJ1-5, with D hard to call. With 8 bases removed from V and 3 bases from J, the gap between germline ends came to 14 bases. This CDR3 region has 14 residues. Germline V gene lookup returns CDR1 MNHEY and CDR2 SVGAGI. CDR3 nucleotide sequence: TGTGCCAGCGCCCCGGGGAGGGACAATCAGCCCCAGCATTTT. Translating it yields CASAPGRDNQPQHF.

V is TRBV19 and J is TRBJ1-2; no clear D gene. V was cut by 5 bases and J by 1 base, with 5 bases left in between. The CDR3 runs 12 residues. CDR1 and CDR2 from the germline V gene are LNHDA and SQIVND (reference sequence). The DNA of the CDR3 is TGTGCCAGTAGTGACTATAACTATGGCTACACCTTC. Its translation: CASSDYNYGYTF.

The genes are TRBV19 and TRBJ1-2, with 11 nucleotides matching TRBD1. After removal of 7 bases from V and 7 bases from J, the junction contained 5 bases not matched to a gene. CDR1 and CDR2 from the germline V gene are LNHDA and SQIVND (reference sequence). The CDR3 is made up of 13 amino acids. For the CDR3, the DNA is TGTGCCAGTACCCCGGACAGGGGGCCTGGCTACACCTTC. It codes for CASTPDRGPGYTF.

The genes are TRBV13 and TRBJ2-2; perhaps TRBD1 as D (7 bases). Germline V gene sequence: CDR1 PRHDT, CDR2 FYEKMQ (reference sequence). This CDR3 has 18 amino acids. The V end was cut by 10 bases, the J end by 0 bases, with 24 bases between. This CDR3 reads CATTPGGGGAPNTGELFF. DNA for the CDR3: TGTGCCACGACCCCAGGTGGAGGGGGCGCCCCGAACACCGGGGAGCTGTTTTTT. Based on the CDR3 plus reference TRBV13 and TRBJ2-2, the full variable domain is AAGVIQSPRHLIKEKRETATLKCYPIPRHDTVYWYQQGPGQDPQFLISFYEKMQSDKGSIPDRFSAQQFSDYHSELNMSSLELGDSALYFCATTPGGGGAPNTGELFFGEGSRLTVL.

The chain carries TRBV9 and TRBJ1-5, with 9 nucleotides matching TRBD1. The CDR3 consists of 15 residues. The V segment lost 4 bases and the J segment 6 bases; nucleotides outside the gene matches: 8. Germline loops: CDR1 SGDLS, CDR2 YYNGEE. The CDR3 sequence: CASSIQGAAGQPQHF. As DNA, the CDR3 is TGTGCCAGCAGCATACAGGGGGCTGCGGGTCAGCCCCAGCATTTT. Looking up the rest from reference TRBV9 and TRBJ1-5 gives the full variable domain: DSGVTQTPKHLITATGQRVTLRCSPRSGDLSVYWYQQSLDQGLQFLIQYYNGEERAKGNILERFSAQQFPDLHSELNLSSLELGDSALYFCASSIQGAAGQPQHFGDGTRLSIL.

J is TRBJ2-7 and V is TRBV11-2; D might be TRBD2 (5 bases). Per the germline V gene, CDR1 is SGHAT and CDR2 is FQNNGV. The CDR3 has 15 amino acids. Trimming took 5 bases from V and 2 from J, leaving 16 bases between them. CDR3 coding DNA: TGTGCCAGCAGCGCCTTACGGACTGAAGCCTACGAGCAGTACTTC. This codes for CASSALRTEAYEQYF.

This chain connects TRBV19 to TRBJ2-7, with a tentative D call TRBD1 (6 bases). Germline assignment: CDR1 LNHDA and CDR2 SQIVND (reference sequence). The CDR3 sequence is 13 residues long. The V end was cut by 6 bases, the J end by 1 base, with 10 bases between. For the CDR3, the DNA is TGTGCCAGTAGGGAACAGGGTTCCTACGAGCAGTACTTC. Residues: CASREQGSYEQYF.

The chain links TRBV5-1 to TRBJ2-2, with D possibly matching TRBD2 (8 bases). V was cut by 2 bases and J by 5 bases, with 22 bases left in between. Germline lookup yields CDR1 SGHRS and CDR2 YFSETQ. This CDR3 contains 18 residues. In nucleotides, the CDR3 is TGCGCCAGCAGCTTAACAATGGTGGGACAGCGGGGGACCGGGGAGCTGTTTTTT. Its translation: CASSLTMVGQRGTGELFF.

The gene calls are TRBV19 and TRBJ2-2; 11 nucleotides align to TRBD2. This CDR3 is built from 20 residues. CDR1 and CDR2 (germline): LNHDA, SQIVND (reference sequence). V lost 2 bases to trimming and J lost 4 bases; unmatched junction nucleotides: 15. CDR3 coding DNA: TGTGCCAGTAGTATAAGTCGGCTAGCGGGGGGCTGGGGGAGCACCGGGGAGCTGTTTTTT. Protein sequence: CASSISRLAGGWGSTGELFF.

The CDR3 DNA sequence: TGTGCCAGCAGCTCCCAAGGAGGTATCGGGGAGCTGTTTTTT. Translated, it gives CASSSQGGIGELFF. The chain carries TRBV7-2 and TRBJ2-2, with a weak D call TRBD2 (5 bases). V lost 4 bases, J lost 7 bases, and 13 bases lay in between. The germline V gene has CDR1 SGHTA and CDR2 FQGNSA. This CDR3 has 14 residues.

This chain connects TRBV5-4 to TRBJ2-5; 12 bases match TRBD2. Germline CDR1 SGHNT, CDR2 YYREEE (reference sequence). J gave up 5 bases and V 0 bases, and 8 bases lay outside the gene matches. The CDR3 has 17 amino acids. The CDR3 nucleotides are TGTGCCAGCAGCTTGGCGGGGACTAGCGGGCTAGGGGAGACCCAGTACTTC. Encoded protein: CASSLAGTSGLGETQYF.